These 29 T cell receptor beta chains originate from one sample sequenced in a study of T cells in Graves' hyperthyroidism and ophthalmopathy. RNA transcripts provided the source from which TCR beta CDR3 regions were amplified. Using the HTBI primer set, a first-round RT-PCR was run on the TCR CDR3. TCRdb analysed the multiplex PCR reads with MiXCR anew, one entry per CDR3 protein. The repertoire includes fewer than 550,000 distinct CDR3 sequences, approximately 15% of them detected once, and around an eighth sits in the top ten. Sample: blood. These receptors were taken from a woman aged 18-29 years with Graves' hyperthyroidism.

In this sample, this clonotype turned up a few times. An end of the junction does not agree with germline; a read error may underlie this. The rearrangement links TRBV2 to TRBJ1-2; D perhaps matches TRBD1 (5 bases). The CDR3 contains 11 residues. The germline gives CDR1 SNHLY, CDR2 FYNNEI. The CDR3 DNA reads as TGTGCCACCAGTGATAACAGGGGCTACACCTTC. This gives the protein CATSDNRGYTF.

This clonotype has a count of ten or more. V and J are TRBV6-1 and TRBJ1-2; no definite D call. The CDR3 spans 17 residues. With 5 bases removed from V and 8 bases from J, the gap between germline ends came to 27 bases. CDR1 and CDR2 from the germline V gene are MNHNS and SASEGT. The chain's CDR3 is CASSRRLWELVGGGYTF. The DNA of the CDR3 is TGTGCCAGCAGTCGCCGACTGTGGGAGTTGGTGGGCGGAGGCTACACCTTC.

Comment on this clonotype: The junction and the germline gene differ at one end; a read error may be behind it. The chain joins TRBV7-7 to TRBJ2-1; 10 bases line up with TRBD2. Per the germline V gene, CDR1 is SSHAT and CDR2 is FNYEAQ (reference sequence). CDR3 size: 16 residues. CDR3 residues: CASSLDASGGLNEQFF. The CDR3 coding sequence is TGTGCTAGCAGCTTAGATGCTAGCGGGGGTTTGAATGAGCAGTTCTTC.

This clonotype appeared many times. This chain links TRBV28 with TRBJ2-1; no firm D call. CDR1 is MDHEN and CDR2 is SYDVKM in the germline V gene. The germline V and J ends were trimmed by 7 bases and 4 bases, with 17 bases remaining between them. The CDR3 spans 15 residues. CDR3 nucleotide sequence: TGTGCCAGCACCCCGGCGAGCTGGTATTACAATGAGCAGTTCTTC. The encoded protein is CASTPASWYYNEQFF.

This clonotype was detected many times. CDR3 bases: TGTGCCAGCAGTGAAGGGACAGGGGTAGGGGACACTGAAGCTTTCTTT. Residues: CASSEGTGVGDTEAFF. The rearrangement uses TRBV25-1 and TRBJ1-1; TRBD1 matches at 10 bases. Germline V gene lookup returns CDR1 MGHDK and CDR2 SYGVNS. The V segment lost 2 bases and the J segment 3 bases; nucleotides outside the gene matches: 6. The CDR3 contains 16 residues. The variable domain in full, with the rest retrieved from reference TRBV25-1 and TRBJ1-1, is EADIYQTPRYLVIGTGKKITLECSQTMGHDKMYWYQQDPGMELHLIHYSYGVNSTEKGDLSSESTVSRIRTEHFPLTLESARPSHTSQYLCASSEGTGVGDTEAFFGQGTRLTVV.

Concerning this clonotype itself: Given a much more abundant clone one base away, this may be a read error. The chain has TRBV20-1 and TRBJ1-2; D is ambiguous. V was cut by 3 bases and J by 6 bases, with 11 bases left in between. This CDR3 comprises 12 residues. Per the germline V gene, CDR1 is DFQATT and CDR2 is SNEGSKA (reference sequence). CDR3 DNA sequence: TGCAGTGCTAGGGCGGCGGTCGATGGCTACACCTTC. The encoded protein is CSARAAVDGYTF.

In regard to this clonotype: The junction shows a germline mismatch at one end, possibly a read error. The chain combines TRBV15 with TRBJ1-1; 9 nucleotides line up with TRBD1. Per the germline V gene, CDR1 is LNHNV and CDR2 is YYDKDF (reference sequence). This CDR3 has 15 residues. CDR3 DNA: TGTACCACCAGCAGAGGAACAGGGGGCTACACTGAAGCTTTCTTT. Protein product: CTTSRGTGGYTEAFF.

In this sample, this clonotype turned up many times. J is TRBJ2-3 and V is TRBV7-2; D is possibly TRBD2 (5 bases). The CDR3 totals 13 residues. Trimming cost V 6 bases and J 2 bases, with 9 bases left between them. CDR1 is SGHTA and CDR2 is FQGNSA in the germline V gene. The DNA of the CDR3 is TGTGCCAGCAGGGCGGACTTCACAGATACGCAGTATTTT. Its translation is CASRADFTDTQYF.

This sequence joins TRBV20-1 and TRBJ1-1; D ambiguous. From germline, CDR1 is DFQATT and CDR2 SNEGSKA (reference sequence). Trimming left V 1 base short and J 7 bases short, with 19 bases between. CDR3 length: 15 amino acids. The CDR3 nucleotides read TGCAGTGCTAGAGGTCTGGGGAGCAGAAACCTTGAAGCTTTCTTT. It encodes CSARGLGSRNLEAFF.

This clonotype appeared many times. J is TRBJ1-5 and V is TRBV19; TRBD1 matches at 9 bases. V dropped 7 bases and J dropped 2; count of bases not matched to a gene: 9. Germline CDR1 reads LNHDA; CDR2 reads SQIVND (reference sequence). The CDR3 runs to 16 residues. This CDR3 is CASTRTGAIGNQPQHF. CDR3 DNA: TGTGCCAGTACTCGGACAGGGGCAATCGGCAATCAGCCCCAGCATTTT. The full variable domain, its missing parts supplied by reference TRBV19 and TRBJ1-5, is DGGITQSPKYLFRKEGQNVTLSCEQNLNHDAMYWYRQDPGQGLRLIYYSQIVNDFQKGDIAEGYSVSREKKESFPLTVTSAQKNPTAFYLCASTRTGAIGNQPQHFGDGTRLSIL.

The sample holds many counts of this clonotype. This sequence joins TRBV19 and TRBJ1-1, with 7 nucleotides matching TRBD1. The CDR3 runs 14 residues. In germline, CDR1 is LNHDA, CDR2 SQIVND (reference sequence). Losses at the gene ends were 6 bases for V and 1 base for J; bases not matched to a gene: 5. The DNA for the CDR3 is TGTGCCAGTAGGACAGGGACCGCGAACACTGAAGCTTTCTTT. It translates to CASRTGTANTEAFF.

This clonotype was found many times. The genes are TRBV28 and TRBJ2-7; 10 nucleotides align to TRBD2. V dropped 6 bases and J dropped 3; count of bases not matched to a gene: 8. The germline V gene has CDR1 MDHEN and CDR2 SYDVKM. The length of the CDR3 is 15 residues. The CDR3 sequence is CASSSASGSIYEQYF. In DNA form, the CDR3 reads TGTGCCAGCAGCTCAGCTAGCGGGAGTATCTACGAGCAGTACTTC.

There are many counts of this clonotype. J is TRBJ1-1 and V is TRBV10-3; D is uncertain. This CDR3 comprises 14 residues. Deletions cut 4 bases from V and 1 base from J, with 10 bases between. Germline CDR1 ENHRY, CDR2 SYGVKD. CDR3 in DNA: TGTGCCATCAGTGTTAGGGAGAGGAACACTGAAGCTTTCTTT. It yields the protein CAISVRERNTEAFF.

This clonotype showed up many times. The V gene is TRBV20-1, the J gene TRBJ1-3, with D unresolved. V was trimmed by 6 bases and J by 0 bases, leaving 12 bases between them. The CDR3 is made up of 14 amino acids. From germline, CDR1 is DFQATT and CDR2 SNEGSKA (reference sequence). The CDR3 spells CSAPEEVSGNTIYF. In DNA form, the CDR3 reads TGCAGTGCCCCAGAGGAGGTCTCTGGAAACACCATATATTTT.

This clonotype was picked up many times. This sequence joins TRBV6-1 and TRBJ1-1, with TRBD1 matching 9 bases. The CDR3 consists of 15 residues. V was pared by 3 bases and J by 11 bases, with 13 bases of the junction left unmatched. CDR1 and CDR2 from the germline V gene are MNHNS and SASEGT. This chain's CDR3 is CASSEFSGTGSSAFF. Written as DNA, the CDR3 is TGTGCCAGCAGTGAGTTTTCCGGGACAGGGTCGAGTGCTTTCTTT.

This clonotype showed up many times. The V call is TRBV14, the J call TRBJ2-7; TRBD1 matches 7 bases. Germline V gives CDR1 SGHDN, CDR2 FVKESK. The CDR3 length is 17 residues. The V gene end was trimmed by 1 base and the J gene end by 5 bases; junction bases not matched to a gene: 14. This CDR3 is CASSQGYVGRGFDEQYF. The DNA of the CDR3 is TGTGCCAGCAGCCAAGGTTATGTCGGCAGGGGGTTCGACGAGCAGTACTTC.

This clonotype has at least ten counts. The V and J genes are TRBV5-6 and TRBJ1-1; D ambiguous. The V gene's germline CDR1 is SGHDT and CDR2 YYEEEE. CDR3 length equals 14 residues. V was clipped by 2 bases and J by 1 base, with 9 bases between them. CDR3 nucleotide sequence: TGTGCCAGCAGCTTTTCGGACGGGAACACTGAAGCTTTCTTT. Encoded protein: CASSFSDGNTEAFF.

This clonotype has at least ten counts. The genes are TRBV12-3 or TRBV12-4 and TRBJ1-5; D unresolved. CDR3 size: 14 residues. The V end was cut by 6 bases, the J end by 1 base, with 10 bases between. CDR3 residues: CASRPLGSNQPQHF. CDR3 bases: TGTGCCAGCAGACCTCTTGGGAGCAATCAGCCCCAGCATTTT.

The chain joins TRBV4-1 to TRBJ2-2; D may match TRBD1 or TRBD2 (6 bases each). The germline CDR1 and CDR2 sequences are MGHRA and YSYEKL. Trimming cost V 2 bases and J 6 bases, with 25 bases left between them. CDR3 length equals 19 residues. The CDR3 loop reads CASSQPISAFEGGSGELFF. In DNA form, the CDR3 reads TGCGCCAGCAGCCAACCCATCTCGGCCTTCGAGGGGGGCTCCGGGGAGCTGTTTTTT.

A few counts support this clonotype. The chain links TRBV13 to TRBJ2-6; D is possibly TRBD1 (6 bases). The germline CDR1 and CDR2 sequences are PRHDT and FYEKMQ (reference sequence). Between the trimmed V and J ends, which lost 5 bases and 0 bases, there was a span of 14 bases. This CDR3 comprises 17 residues. For the CDR3, the DNA is TGTGCCAGCAGCCCGGGGACGGACAGCTCTGGGGCCAACGTCCTGACTTTC. Translated, it gives CASSPGTDSSGANVLTF.

This chain links TRBV27 with TRBJ2-1, with 7 bases that match TRBD2. This CDR3 comprises 14 residues. Unmatched junction bases numbered 7, after V lost 6 bases and J lost 5 bases. Germline V gene data show CDR1 as MNHEY and CDR2 as SMNVEV (reference sequence). The chain's CDR3 is CASRGLADNNEQFF. CDR3 in DNA: TGTGCCAGCAGAGGGCTAGCGGATAACAATGAGCAGTTCTTC.

The chain couples TRBV20-1 to TRBJ2-7, with TRBD2 matching over 13 bases. CDR3 length equals 14 residues. Germline values: CDR1 DFQATT, CDR2 SNEGSKA (reference sequence). The J segment lost 5 bases and the V segment lost 5 bases, leaving 6 bases of the junction unmatched. The CDR3 nucleotides are TGCAGTGCTCTACTACTAGCGGGAGGGGACGAGCAGTACTTC. Protein: CSALLLAGGDEQYF.

This chain connects TRBV29-1 to TRBJ1-1, with D perhaps TRBD1 (6 bases). V was pared by 6 bases and J by 8 bases, with 16 bases between. The CDR3 contains 12 residues. Looked up from germline, CDR1 is SQVTM and CDR2 is ANQGSEA. The CDR3 nucleotides are TGCAGCGTGGGTGGGTTACAGGGCGAAGCTTTCTTT. The encoded protein is CSVGGLQGEAFF.

In its sample, this clonotype was seen many times. The chain recombines TRBV20-1 with TRBJ2-2, with D unresolved. V was cut by 1 base and J by 1 base, with 7 bases left in between. The CDR3 spans 14 residues. Germline CDR1 and CDR2: DFQATT and SNEGSKA (reference sequence). The CDR3 sequence is CSARVEGNTGELFF. CDR3 DNA sequence: TGCAGTGCTAGAGTAGAAGGGAACACCGGGGAGCTGTTTTTT.

The sample holds many counts of this clonotype. This chain uses TRBV12-3 or TRBV12-4 with TRBJ1-1, with 7 bases fitting TRBD1. CDR3 length: 14 residues. V lost 6 bases to trimming and J lost 1 base; unmatched junction nucleotides: 5. CDR3 sequence: CASRTGYRNTEAFF. CDR3 sequence (DNA): TGTGCCAGCAGGACAGGGTACAGGAACACTGAAGCTTTCTTT.

V and J are TRBV5-1 and TRBJ2-1; D not resolved. The CDR3 totals 17 residues. The ends were cut back, 1 base at V and 0 bases at J, with 14 bases in the middle. From germline, CDR1 is SGHRS and CDR2 YFSETQ. CDR3 in amino acids: CASSLIVQRNSYNEQFF. In DNA form, the CDR3 reads TGCGCCAGCAGCTTGATAGTCCAACGGAACTCCTACAATGAGCAGTTCTTC.

V is TRBV12-3 or TRBV12-4 and J is TRBJ1-5; D is perhaps TRBD1 (5 bases). CDR3 length: 15 amino acids. The ends were cut back, 5 bases at V and 6 bases at J, with 17 bases in the middle. This chain's CDR3 is CASSVGPRDLQPQHF. The CDR3 DNA follows: TGTGCCAGCAGTGTGGGACCCAGGGATCTTCAGCCCCAGCATTTT.

Regarding this clonotype: A much larger clonotype is one base distant, so this may be a read error. This chain uses TRBV9 with TRBJ1-1; 8 nucleotides align to TRBD1. This CDR3 has 15 amino acids. Per germline, CDR1 SGDLS and CDR2 YYNGEE. In DNA, the CDR3 is TGTGCCGGCAGCGGGCAGGGGGCGGCGAACACTGAAGCTTTCTTT. Protein: CAGSGQGAANTEAFF.

This clonotype occurred many times. This chain connects TRBV2 to TRBJ2-1; D gene uncertain. V lost 7 bases to trimming and J lost 4 bases, with 11 bases between them. The CDR3 runs to 13 residues. Germline assignment: CDR1 SNHLY and CDR2 FYNNEI. DNA for the CDR3: TGTGCCAGCAAAAGACAAAATTACAATGAGCAGTTCTTC. Protein product: CASKRQNYNEQFF. Full variable domain (rest looked up from reference TRBV2 and TRBJ2-1): EPEVTQTPSHQVTQMGQEVILRCVPISNHLYFYWYRQILGQKVEFLVSFYNNEISEKSEIFDDQFSVERPDGSNFTLKIRSTKLEDSAMYFCASKRQNYNEQFFGPGTRLTVL.